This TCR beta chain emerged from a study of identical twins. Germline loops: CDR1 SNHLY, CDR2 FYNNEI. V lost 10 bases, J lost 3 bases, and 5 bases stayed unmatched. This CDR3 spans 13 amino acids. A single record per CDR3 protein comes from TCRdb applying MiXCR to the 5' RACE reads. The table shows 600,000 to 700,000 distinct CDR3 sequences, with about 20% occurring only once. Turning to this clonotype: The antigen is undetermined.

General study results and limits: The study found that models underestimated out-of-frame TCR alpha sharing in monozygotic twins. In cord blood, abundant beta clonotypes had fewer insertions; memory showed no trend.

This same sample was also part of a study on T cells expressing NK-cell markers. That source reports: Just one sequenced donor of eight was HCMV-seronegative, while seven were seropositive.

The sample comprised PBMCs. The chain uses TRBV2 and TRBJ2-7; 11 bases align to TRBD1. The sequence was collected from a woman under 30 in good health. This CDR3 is CAIPGQGVYEQYF. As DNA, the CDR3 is TGTGCCATACCGGGACAGGGGGTCTACGAGCAGTACTTC.